Reported below is one T cell receptor (beta chain). Its specificity is not known. The sample originates from a study of shared clonotypes between healthy human individuals. Study outcomes and limitations: Among donors, clonotype sharing was expected to be affected by sequencing depth.

Donors comprised healthy HIV-negative adults lacking recent acute infections or vaccinations. Donors were Caucasian adults residing in Nashville, Tennessee, USA. It was 80 million to 90 million PBMCs that unsorted samples used for genomic DNA. Sequenced by immunoSEQ multiplex PCR; TCRdb stores in-frame clones only, minus some. The table records roughly 490,000 clones, roughly 85% of them present only once. From germline, CDR1 is GTSNPN and CDR2 SVGIG (reference sequence). V was pared by 2 bases and J by 8 bases, with 7 bases between. The CDR3 is 12 residues long. The specimen sequenced was PBMCs. V and J are TRBV30 and TRBJ1-6, with D hard to call. This TCR was recovered from a woman in her thirties or forties in good health. Some clones in this sample may be carry-over from other donors' samples. CDR3: CAWSSLDSPLHF. The DNA for the CDR3 is TGTGCCTGGAGTTCCCTAGATTCACCCCTCCACTTT.